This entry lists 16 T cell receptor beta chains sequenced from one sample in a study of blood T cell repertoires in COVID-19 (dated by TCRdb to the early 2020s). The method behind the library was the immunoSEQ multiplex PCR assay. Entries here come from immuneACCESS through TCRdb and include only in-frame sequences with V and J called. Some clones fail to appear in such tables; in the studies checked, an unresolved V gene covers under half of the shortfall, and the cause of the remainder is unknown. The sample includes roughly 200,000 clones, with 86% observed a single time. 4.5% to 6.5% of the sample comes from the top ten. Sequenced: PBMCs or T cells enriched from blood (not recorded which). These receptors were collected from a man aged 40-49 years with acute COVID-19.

The CDR3 loop reads CANSGGRIYEQYF. The CDR3 region has the DNA TGTGCCAACTCTGGCGGGAGGATCTACGAGCAGTACTTC. This sequence joins TRBV30 and TRBJ2-7, with 8 bases identical to TRBD2. Per the germline V gene, CDR1 is GTSNPN and CDR2 is SVGIG (reference sequence). The J segment lost 3 bases and the V segment lost 8 bases, leaving 9 bases of the junction unmatched. The CDR3 contains 13 residues.

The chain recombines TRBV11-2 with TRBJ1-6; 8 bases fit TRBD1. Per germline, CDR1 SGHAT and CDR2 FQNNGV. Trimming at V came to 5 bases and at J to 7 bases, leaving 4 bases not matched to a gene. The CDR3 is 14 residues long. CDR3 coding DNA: TGTGCCAGCAGCCCAGGGGGCGCGAATTCACCCCTCCACTTT. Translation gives CASSPGGANSPLHF.

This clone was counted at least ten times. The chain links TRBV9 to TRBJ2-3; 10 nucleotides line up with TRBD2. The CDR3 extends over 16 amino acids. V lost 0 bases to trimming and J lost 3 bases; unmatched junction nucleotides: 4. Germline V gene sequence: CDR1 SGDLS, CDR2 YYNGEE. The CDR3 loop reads CASSVASGSDTDTQYF. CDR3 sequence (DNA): TGTGCCAGCAGCGTAGCTAGCGGGAGCGATACAGATACGCAGTATTTT.

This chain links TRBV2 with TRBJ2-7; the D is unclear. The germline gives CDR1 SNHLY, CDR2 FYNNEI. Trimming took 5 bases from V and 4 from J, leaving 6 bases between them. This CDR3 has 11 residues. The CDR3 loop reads CASSQVYEQYF. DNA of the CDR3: TGTGCCAGCAGTCAGGTATACGAGCAGTACTTC.

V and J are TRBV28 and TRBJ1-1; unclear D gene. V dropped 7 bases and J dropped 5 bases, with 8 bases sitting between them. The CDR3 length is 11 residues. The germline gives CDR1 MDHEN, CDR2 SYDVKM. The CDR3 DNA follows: TGTGCCAGCAAATCCGGGACTGAAGCTTTCTTT. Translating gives CASKSGTEAFF. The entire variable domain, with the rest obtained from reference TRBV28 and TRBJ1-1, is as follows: DVKVTQSSRYLVKRTGEKVFLECVQDMDHENMFWYRQDPGLGLRLIYFSYDVKMKEKGDIPEGYSVSREKKERFSLILESASTNQTSMYLCASKSGTEAFFGQGTRLTVV.

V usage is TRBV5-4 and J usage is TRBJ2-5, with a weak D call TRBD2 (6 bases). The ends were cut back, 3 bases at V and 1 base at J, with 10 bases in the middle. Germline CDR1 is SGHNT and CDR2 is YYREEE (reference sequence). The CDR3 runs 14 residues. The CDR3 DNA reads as TGTGCCAGCAGCTCGGGGAGGTCCCAAGAGACCCAGTACTTC. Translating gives CASSSGRSQETQYF.

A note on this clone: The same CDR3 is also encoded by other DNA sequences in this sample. The CDR3 nucleotides are TGTGCCAGCAGCTTCGGGGGAGGCACTGAAGCTTTCTTT. Amino acid sequence: CASSFGGGTEAFF. The rearrangement joins TRBV7-9 to TRBJ1-1; possibly TRBD1 for D (5 bases). Between the trimmed V and J ends, which lost 3 bases and 4 bases, there was a span of 9 bases. The CDR3 runs to 13 residues. Germline V gives CDR1 SEHNR, CDR2 FQNEAQ (reference sequence).

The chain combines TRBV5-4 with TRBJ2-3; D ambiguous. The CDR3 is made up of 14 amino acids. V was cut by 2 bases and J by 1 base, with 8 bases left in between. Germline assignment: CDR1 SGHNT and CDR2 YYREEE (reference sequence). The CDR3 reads CASSFQVGTDTQYF. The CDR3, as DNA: TGTGCCAGCAGCTTCCAAGTAGGCACAGATACGCAGTATTTT.

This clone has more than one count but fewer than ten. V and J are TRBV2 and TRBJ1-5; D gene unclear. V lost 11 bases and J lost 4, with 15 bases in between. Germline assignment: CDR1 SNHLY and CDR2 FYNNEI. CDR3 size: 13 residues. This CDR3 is CASQREGNQPQHF. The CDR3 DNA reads TGTGCCTCCCAAAGGGAGGGAAATCAGCCCCAGCATTTT.

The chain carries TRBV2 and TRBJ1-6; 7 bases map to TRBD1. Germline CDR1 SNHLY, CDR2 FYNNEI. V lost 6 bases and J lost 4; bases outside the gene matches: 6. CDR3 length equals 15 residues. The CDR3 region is CASRGTAQYNSPLHF. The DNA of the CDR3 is TGTGCCAGCAGAGGGACAGCTCAATATAATTCACCCCTCCACTTT.

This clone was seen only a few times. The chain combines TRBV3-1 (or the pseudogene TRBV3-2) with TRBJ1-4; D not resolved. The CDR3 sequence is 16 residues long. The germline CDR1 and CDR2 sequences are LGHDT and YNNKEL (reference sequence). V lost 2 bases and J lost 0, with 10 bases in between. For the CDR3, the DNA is TGTGCCAGCAGCCAACCCGACTCCCCAACTAATGAAAAACTGTTTTTT. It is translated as CASSQPDSPTNEKLFF.

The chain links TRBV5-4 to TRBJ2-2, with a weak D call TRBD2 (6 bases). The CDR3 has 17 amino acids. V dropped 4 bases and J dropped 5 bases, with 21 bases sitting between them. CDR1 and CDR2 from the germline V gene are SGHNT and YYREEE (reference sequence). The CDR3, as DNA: TGTGCCAGCAGCCCGGTTATGGGACTTACTTCAACCGGGGAGCTGTTTTTT. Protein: CASSPVMGLTSTGELFF.

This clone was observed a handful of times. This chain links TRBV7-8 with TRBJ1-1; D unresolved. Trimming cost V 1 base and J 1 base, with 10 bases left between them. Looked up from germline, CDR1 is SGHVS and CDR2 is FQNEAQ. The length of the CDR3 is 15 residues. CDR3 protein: CASSLDHTTNTEAFF. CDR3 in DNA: TGTGCCAGCAGCTTAGATCACACCACGAACACTGAAGCTTTCTTT.

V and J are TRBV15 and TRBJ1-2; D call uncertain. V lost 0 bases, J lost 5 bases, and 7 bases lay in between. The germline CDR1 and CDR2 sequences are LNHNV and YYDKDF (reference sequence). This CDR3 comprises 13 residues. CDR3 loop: CATSRDQKYGYTF. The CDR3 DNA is TGTGCCACCAGCAGAGATCAGAAGTATGGCTACACCTTC.

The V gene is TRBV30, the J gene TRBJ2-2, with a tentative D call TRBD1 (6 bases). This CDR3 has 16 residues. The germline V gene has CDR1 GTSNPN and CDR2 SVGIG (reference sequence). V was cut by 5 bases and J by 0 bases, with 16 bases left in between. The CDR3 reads CAWETGRAANTGELFF. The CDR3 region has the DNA TGTGCCTGGGAAACAGGGCGAGCGGCGAACACCGGGGAGCTGTTTTTT.

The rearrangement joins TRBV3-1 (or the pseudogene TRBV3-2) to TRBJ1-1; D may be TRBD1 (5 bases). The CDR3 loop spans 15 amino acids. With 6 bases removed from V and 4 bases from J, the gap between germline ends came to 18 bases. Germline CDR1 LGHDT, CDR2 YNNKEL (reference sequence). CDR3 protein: CASSPGGWLVTEAFF. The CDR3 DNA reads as TGTGCCAGCAGTCCCGGGGGGTGGTTAGTCACTGAAGCTTTCTTT.